This TCR beta chain is from a study of blood T cell repertoires in COVID-19. Study-level information: Researchers got acute and convalescent COVID-19 samples from the United States, Italy and Spain. Sources were T cells, B-cell-depleted T cells, or PBMCs; the material itself was cDNA or gDNA.

As originally analysed: Amplification of reference gene primers provided the estimated nucleated cell counts. The repertoire was sequenced with immunoSEQ multiplex PCR; TCRdb's copy has only in-frame clones and lacks some. The DNA was the basis for D and trimming; V, J and clone size are from that table. This sample has about 100,000 clones; over 75% occur once, and the top ten carry 2% to 3%. This receptor was obtained from a human donor in a cohort sampled during active COVID-19. The sequenced material came from peripheral blood.

The CDR3 loop reads CASSFSGVSNEKLFF. DNA for the CDR3: TGTGCCAGCAGCTTTTCAGGGGTCTCTAATGAAAAACTGTTTTTT. This chain links TRBV7-2 with TRBJ1-4; D may be TRBD1 (6 bases). This CDR3 region has 15 residues. Germline CDR1 and CDR2: SGHTA and FQGNSA. V was cut by 3 bases and J by 3 bases, with 11 bases left in between.